The 20 T cell receptor beta chains listed next were all sequenced from one sample in a study of CD8 T cells in ankylosing spondylitis. MiXCR was run by TCRdb on the 5' RACE reads, yielding one entry per CDR3 protein. Of roughly 42,000 distinct CDR3 sequences listed, roughly 2.6% are singletons. Sequencing was performed on blood, either unsorted or a sorted T cell fraction (not recorded which). The origin of the receptors is a male donor with ankylosing spondylitis or in good health (not recorded which).

This clonotype was counted many times. The chain uses TRBV9 and TRBJ2-2; D gene uncertain. Germline CDR1 and CDR2: SGDLS and YYNGEE. The CDR3 contains 14 residues. V was clipped by 4 bases and J by 4 bases, with 11 bases between them. The CDR3 nucleotides are TGTGCCAGCAGCTCCCTTGAAATCACCGGGGAGCTGTTTTTT. Translation: CASSSLEITGELFF.

Ten or more counts support this clonotype. This chain uses TRBV9 with TRBJ2-3; tentatively, D is TRBD1 or TRBD2 (7 bases each). Germline V gene sequence: CDR1 SGDLS, CDR2 YYNGEE. The CDR3 length is 15 residues. V lost 4 bases and J 6 bases, leaving 18 bases between the germline ends. As DNA, the CDR3 is TGTGCCAGCAGCAAGGGGGCGGGAGCGGTGGATACGCAGTATTTT. Protein sequence: CASSKGAGAVDTQYF.

This chain links TRBV9 with TRBJ2-7; D is undetermined. Germline CDR1 reads SGDLS; CDR2 reads YYNGEE. V lost 0 bases to trimming and J lost 6 bases, with 10 bases between them. CDR3 length equals 13 residues. CDR3 in amino acids: CASSVELESEQYF. CDR3 coding DNA: TGTGCCAGCAGCGTAGAGCTAGAAAGCGAGCAGTACTTC.

This clonotype has a count of ten or more. The genes are TRBV9 and TRBJ2-2; 7 bases fit TRBD2. The CDR3 length is 13 residues. After removal of 8 bases from V and 0 bases from J, the junction contained 1 base not matched to a gene. Germline V gives CDR1 SGDLS, CDR2 YYNGEE. The DNA for the CDR3 is TGTGCCAGTGGGAGGGCGAACACCGGGGAGCTGTTTTTT. It codes for CASGRANTGELFF.

This clonotype was recorded many times. The rearrangement joins TRBV9 to TRBJ1-6; TRBD1 matches 7 bases. V was clipped by 0 bases and J by 8 bases; unmatched bases: 2. Germline V CDR1 and CDR2: SGDLS, YYNGEE. The CDR3 consists of 14 residues. This CDR3 reads CASSVGQGHSPLHF. CDR3 in DNA: TGTGCCAGCAGCGTAGGACAGGGACATTCACCCCTCCACTTT.

This clonotype counts as medium-sized. The gene calls are TRBV9 and TRBJ2-2; 7 bases are a match to TRBD2. The J segment lost 4 bases and the V segment lost 0 bases, leaving 6 bases of the junction unmatched. The CDR3 covers 16 residues. CDR1 SGDLS and CDR2 YYNGEE come from the germline V gene. This CDR3 reads CASSVVPSGSTGELFF. The CDR3 bases are TGTGCCAGCAGCGTAGTTCCTAGCGGTTCCACCGGGGAGCTGTTTTTT.

This clonotype has at least ten counts. The chain recombines TRBV9 with TRBJ2-1; a weak D match, TRBD2 (6 bases). The CDR3 runs 14 residues. Germline CDR1 is SGDLS and CDR2 is YYNGEE. V was clipped by 4 bases and J by 3 bases, with 11 bases between them. The CDR3 coding sequence is TGTGCCAGCAGCCCCGGGACTTTCTACAATGAGCAGTTCTTC. It is translated as CASSPGTFYNEQFF.

J is TRBJ2-1 and V is TRBV9; 12 bases match TRBD2. CDR3 length equals 15 residues. Germline V gene sequence: CDR1 SGDLS, CDR2 YYNGEE. Losses at the gene ends were 4 bases for V and 4 bases for J; bases not matched to a gene: 3. CDR3 sequence: CASSFGLAGYNEQFF. The CDR3 bases are TGTGCCAGCAGCTTCGGACTAGCGGGGTACAATGAGCAGTTCTTC.

There are many counts of this clonotype. This chain links TRBV3-1 with TRBJ2-5; 10 bases match TRBD2. J gave up 4 bases and V 5 bases, and 19 bases lay outside the gene matches. The V gene's germline CDR1 is LGHDT and CDR2 YNNKEL (reference sequence). CDR3 length: 19 residues. The chain's CDR3 is CASSVQGGSLAGERETQYF. Here the CDR3 DNA reads TGTGCCAGCAGCGTCCAAGGGGGGAGTCTAGCGGGAGAAAGAGAGACCCAGTACTTC.

This clonotype was seen at least ten times. The rearrangement uses TRBV9 and TRBJ2-7; tentative D call: TRBD2 (6 bases). V was shortened by 3 bases and J by 4 bases, with 17 bases between the two germline ends. Germline loops: CDR1 SGDLS, CDR2 YYNGEE. The CDR3 extends over 15 amino acids. In nucleotides, the CDR3 is TGTGCCAGCAGCGCCGGGACTCCCTCAGGGTACGAGCAGTACTTC. Amino acids: CASSAGTPSGYEQYF.

The CDR3 loop reads CASTVGQGGYNEQFF. In DNA form, the CDR3 reads TGTGCCAGCACCGTGGGACAGGGGGGATACAATGAGCAGTTCTTC. The chain combines TRBV9 with TRBJ2-1; 11 bases map to TRBD1. The junction had 6 bases not matched to a gene; V was cut back by 6 bases and J by 4 bases. The CDR3 length is 15 residues. Germline V gives CDR1 SGDLS, CDR2 YYNGEE.

This clonotype was counted at least ten times. The CDR3 nucleotides read TGTGCCAGCAGCGCGGCGGGGGGCACAGATACGCAGTATTTT. Translation gives CASSAAGGTDTQYF. V is TRBV9 and J is TRBJ2-3; 7 bases match TRBD2. The germline CDR1 and CDR2 sequences are SGDLS and YYNGEE. Unmatched junction bases numbered 2, after V lost 3 bases and J lost 1 base. The CDR3 loop spans 14 amino acids.

Comment on this clonotype: A much larger clone sits a single nucleotide away, making a read error possible. The rearrangement uses TRBV9 and TRBJ2-3; 11 nucleotides match TRBD2. Germline CDR1 and CDR2: SGDLS and YYNGEE. This CDR3 has 16 residues. The CDR3: CASSVAASGRTDMQYF. In DNA, the CDR3 is TGTGCCAGCAGCGTAGCGGCTAGCGGGAGGACAGATATGCAGTATTTT.

This clonotype was recorded many times. This sequence joins TRBV9 and TRBJ1-1; 10 bases agree with TRBD1. The germline V gene has CDR1 SGDLS and CDR2 YYNGEE. The junction had 13 bases not matched to a gene; V was cut back by 1 base and J by 7 bases. The CDR3 sequence is 17 residues long. The CDR3 coding sequence is TGTGCCAGCAGCGTAACCATAACGACAGGGGGCTCGGGTGAAGCTTTCTTT. Its protein is CASSVTITTGGSGEAFF.

This clonotype was counted many times. This sequence joins TRBV9 and TRBJ2-5, with 7 nucleotides matching TRBD1. The V segment lost 0 bases and the J segment 5 bases; nucleotides outside the gene matches: 4. CDR1 is SGDLS, CDR2 YYNGEE, per germline. The length of the CDR3 is 14 residues. Here the CDR3 DNA reads TGTGCCAGCAGCGTAGATTGGGGACAGGAGACCCAGTACTTC. Its translation is CASSVDWGQETQYF.

This clonotype was picked up many times. The chain combines TRBV9 with TRBJ2-1, with 8 bases identical to TRBD1. The germline V gene has CDR1 SGDLS and CDR2 YYNGEE. The ends lost 3 bases at V and 4 bases at J; junction bases unmatched: 6. The CDR3 has 15 amino acids. CDR3 sequence reads: CASSASGTGYNEQFF. The CDR3 DNA sequence: TGTGCCAGCAGCGCCTCCGGGACAGGATACAATGAGCAGTTCTTC.

This clonotype was seen at least ten times. The genes are TRBV9 and TRBJ2-1; tentative D call: TRBD1 (6 bases). The length of the CDR3 is 13 residues. The V end lost 4 bases, the J end lost 5 bases, and 10 bases lay between the germline ends. Germline V lookup: CDR1 SGDLS, CDR2 YYNGEE. The CDR3 nucleotides read TGTGCCAGCAGCAGGGGACATAACAATGAGCAGTTCTTC. It yields the protein CASSRGHNNEQFF.

This clonotype has a count of ten or more. The V and J genes are TRBV29-1 and TRBJ2-7; 11 bases align to TRBD1. Germline V CDR1 and CDR2: SQVTM, ANQGSEA. There are 15 residues in the CDR3. V lost 8 bases and J lost 3; bases outside the gene matches: 12. The CDR3 sequence is CSLKAGQGEGYEQYF. The CDR3 region has the DNA TGCAGCCTTAAGGCGGGACAGGGGGAAGGCTACGAGCAGTACTTC.

A single count supports this clonotype. One end of the junction does not line up with germline, which may come from a read error. The chain recombines TRBV9 with TRBJ2-3; D unclear. Looked up from germline, CDR1 is SGDLS and CDR2 is YYNGEE. This CDR3 spans 15 amino acids. CDR3 sequence: CASNVGVDSTDTQDF. The CDR3 DNA follows: TGTGCCAGCAACGTAGGAGTGGATAGCACAGATACGCAGGATTTT.

This clonotype was seen many times. The J gene is TRBJ1-1, the V gene TRBV9; D is possibly TRBD1 (6 bases). V lost 5 bases to trimming and J lost 2 bases, with 16 bases between them. CDR1 SGDLS and CDR2 YYNGEE come from the germline V gene. The CDR3 spans 15 residues. This CDR3 is CASRDTDRLNTEAFF. In DNA form, the CDR3 reads TGTGCCAGCAGAGATACGGACAGACTCAACACTGAAGCTTTCTTT.